The 26 T cell receptor beta chains listed next were all sequenced from one sample in a study of OX40 agonist ivuxolimab in advanced cancers. Sequencing was performed with immunoSEQ multiplex PCR; in TCRdb, only in-frame clones are kept and a portion is missing. The sample contains 20,000 to 25,000 clones, just over 90% of which appear only once. The sample in question was CD4+ or CD8+ T cells sorted from blood, obtained in a trial of the OX40 agonist ivuxolimab. Every receptor here comes from an adult with an advanced solid tumor such as melanoma, head and neck, liver or kidney cancer.

The chain employs TRBV5-1 and TRBJ2-3; D possibly uses TRBD1 or TRBD2 (5 bases each). CDR1 is SGHRS and CDR2 is YFSETQ in the germline V gene. CDR3 size: 18 residues. V was shortened by 1 base and J by 0 bases, with 18 bases between the two germline ends. CDR3 DNA sequence: TGCGCCAGCAGCTTGAGTCGGTTTGGGGGTGCTAGCACAGATACGCAGTATTTT. It translates to CASSLSRFGGASTDTQYF.

The chain combines TRBV6-1 with TRBJ2-5; TRBD2 agrees at 7 bases. CDR3 length: 15 residues. The J segment lost 5 bases and the V segment lost 4 bases, leaving 10 bases of the junction unmatched. Per the germline V gene, CDR1 is MNHNS and CDR2 is SASEGT. The CDR3 DNA is TGTGCCAGCAGTGTCAAGGGAGGGCTCCGTGAGACCCAGTACTTC. Amino acids: CASSVKGGLRETQYF.

J is TRBJ1-4 and V is TRBV5-1, with D perhaps TRBD1 (5 bases). Trimming cost V 3 bases and J 8 bases, with 17 bases left between them. The germline V gene encodes CDR1 SGHRS and CDR2 YFSETQ. This CDR3 comprises 15 residues. CDR3 nucleotides: TGCGCCAGCAGCTCATCAGGGATGAGGAAGGAAAAACTGTTTTTT. It codes for CASSSSGMRKEKLFF.

The chain employs TRBV4-1 and TRBJ1-1; no clear D gene. Germline V gene lookup returns CDR1 MGHRA and CDR2 YSYEKL. The CDR3 consists of 14 residues. V lost 0 bases and J lost 1, with 6 bases in between. The CDR3 DNA reads TGCGCCAGCAGCCAAGATATGGGGAACACTGAAGCTTTCTTT. Protein product: CASSQDMGNTEAFF.

This chain joins TRBV5-4 and TRBJ1-2; D not certain. The V and J ends lost 1 base and 5 bases respectively, with 12 bases between them. The germline gives CDR1 SGHNT, CDR2 YYREEE (reference sequence). There are 14 residues in the CDR3. This chain's CDR3 is CASSLSRTAYGYTF. In nucleotides, the CDR3 is TGTGCCAGCAGCTTGAGTCGGACGGCATATGGCTACACCTTC.

The V call is TRBV15, the J call TRBJ2-5; the D gene could be TRBD1 or TRBD2 (6 bases each). The CDR3 is made up of 13 amino acids. Germline V gene sequence: CDR1 LNHNV, CDR2 YYDKDF (reference sequence). The V gene lost 3 bases and the J gene lost 5 bases, with 10 bases spanning the gap. This chain's CDR3 is CATSRGGGETQYF. The CDR3 coding sequence is TGTGCCACCAGCAGGGGGGGCGGGGAGACCCAGTACTTC.

By share, this clone ranks as medium-sized (0.01 to 0.1%). This specimen includes other DNA sequences encoding the same CDR3. The chain joins TRBV5-1 to TRBJ2-7; 9 bases align to TRBD1. This CDR3 spans 13 amino acids. The junction had 3 bases not matched to a gene; V was cut back by 4 bases and J by 4 bases. The germline V gene encodes CDR1 SGHRS and CDR2 YFSETQ. This CDR3 reads CASSLDRGYEQYF. The DNA of the CDR3 is TGCGCCAGCAGCCTGGACAGGGGTTACGAGCAGTACTTC.

The chain carries TRBV9 and TRBJ2-5; 12 bases line up with TRBD2. The germline gives CDR1 SGDLS, CDR2 YYNGEE. J gave up 5 bases and V 4 bases, and 12 bases lay outside the gene matches. The CDR3 consists of 17 residues. The DNA for the CDR3 is TGTGCCAGCAGCACCACTAGCGGGAGGTCCTTCCAGGAGACCCAGTACTTC. This translates into CASSTTSGRSFQETQYF.

This chain uses TRBV15 with TRBJ1-2; D is unresolved. CDR3 length: 13 amino acids. V gave up 3 bases and J gave up 4 bases, with 9 bases separating them. The germline V gene has CDR1 LNHNV and CDR2 YYDKDF (reference sequence). The CDR3 bases are TGTGCCACCAGCAGTCGGGGTCCCTATGGCTACACCTTC. Amino acid sequence: CATSSRGPYGYTF.

The chain couples TRBV6-1 to TRBJ1-3; 10 bases agree with TRBD1. The germline V gene encodes CDR1 MNHNS and CDR2 SASEGT. The junction had 6 bases not matched to a gene; V was cut back by 6 bases and J by 4 bases. The CDR3 spans 15 residues. The CDR3, as DNA: TGTGCCAGCAGCGCCGGACAGGGGGGCGGAAACACCATATATTTT. Translating gives CASSAGQGGGNTIYF.

The chain carries TRBV5-1 and TRBJ2-1, with 9 bases that match TRBD2. The CDR3 spans 18 residues. The germline CDR1 and CDR2 sequences are SGHRS and YFSETQ. The ends lost 5 bases at V and 4 bases at J; junction bases unmatched: 16. The CDR3: CASRGASGTLLLYNEQFF. The CDR3 DNA follows: TGCGCCAGCAGGGGGGCTAGCGGGACCCTACTCCTGTACAATGAGCAGTTCTTC.

The V call is TRBV10-3, the J call TRBJ2-2; D gene ambiguous. There are 13 residues in the CDR3. Germline assignment: CDR1 ENHRY and CDR2 SYGVKD. Trimming cost V 5 bases and J 0 bases, with 4 bases left between them. The CDR3 DNA is TGTGCCATCAGTTCAGCGAACACCGGGGAGCTGTTTTTT. Amino acid sequence: CAISSANTGELFF.

The CDR3 coding sequence is TGTGCCAGCAGCCGGGCAGGGCCTTACTACGAGCAGTACTTC. It yields the protein CASSRAGPYYEQYF. This chain uses TRBV5-6 with TRBJ2-7, with D possibly being TRBD1 (5 bases). Between the trimmed V and J ends, which lost 4 bases and 3 bases, there was a span of 14 bases. CDR1 and CDR2 from the germline V gene are SGHDT and YYEEEE. The CDR3 contains 14 residues. Full variable domain (remainder filled in from reference TRBV5-6 and TRBJ2-7): DAGVTQSPTHLIKTRGQQVTLRCSPKSGHDTVSWYQQALGQGPQFIFQYYEEEERQRGNFPDRFSGHQFPNYSSELNVNALLLGDSALYLCASSRAGPYYEQYFGPGTRLTVT.

The V call is TRBV10-1, the J call TRBJ2-7; 10 nucleotides match TRBD1. Germline V gene data show CDR1 as WNHNN and CDR2 as SYGVQD (reference sequence). This CDR3 has 15 residues. Unmatched junction bases numbered 5, after V lost 5 bases and J lost 1 base. CDR3 bases: TGCGCCAGCAGTCAGGGACAGGGGACTTCCTACGAGCAGTACTTC. It translates to CASSQGQGTSYEQYF.

The J gene is TRBJ1-4, the V gene TRBV10-2; no definite D call. The CDR3 extends over 14 amino acids. CDR1 WSHSY and CDR2 SAAADI come from the germline V gene. Deletions cut 0 bases from V and 13 bases from J, with 15 bases between. DNA for the CDR3: TGCGCCAGCAGTGAGTCGACTCTATGGGTCGGACTGTTTTTT. Translating gives CASSESTLWVGLFF.

This chain uses TRBV7-6 with TRBJ1-4, with D perhaps TRBD1 (6 bases). Germline lookup yields CDR1 SGHVS and CDR2 FNYEAQ. The CDR3 runs 14 residues. V was trimmed by 0 bases and J by 7 bases, leaving 9 bases between them. CDR3 in amino acids: CASSLALQGEKLFF. DNA of the CDR3: TGTGCCAGCAGCTTAGCGCTACAGGGTGAAAAACTGTTTTTT.

This chain joins TRBV6-5 and TRBJ1-2; possibly TRBD1 for D (5 bases). This CDR3 has 14 amino acids. V shed 7 bases and J shed 6 bases, with 18 bases lying between them. The V gene's germline CDR1 is MNHEY and CDR2 SVGAGI. CDR3 sequence reads: CASKHRGTGDGYTF. The CDR3 nucleotides read TGTGCCAGCAAGCACCGGGGAACAGGCGATGGCTACACCTTC.

The V and J genes are TRBV10-2 and TRBJ1-5, with D unclear. V was clipped by 2 bases and J by 0 bases, with 14 bases between them. CDR3 length: 17 amino acids. Germline assignment: CDR1 WSHSY and CDR2 SAAADI. For the CDR3, the DNA is TGCGCCAGCAGTGAGGCGCCCGGCGTGTATAGCAATCAGCCCCAGCATTTT. The encoded protein is CASSEAPGVYSNQPQHF.

This clone is termed medium-sized. The CDR3 DNA follows: TGTGCCAGCAGCGTGGGAGTAGCCAACAATGAGCAGTTCTTC. Translating gives CASSVGVANNEQFF. The chain has TRBV9 and TRBJ2-1; D is possibly TRBD2 (5 bases). Trimming left V 2 bases short and J 5 bases short, with 11 bases between. The CDR3 is made up of 14 amino acids. Germline loops: CDR1 SGDLS, CDR2 YYNGEE.

This clone was seen a few times. The chain joins TRBV30 to TRBJ1-1, with D unclear. This CDR3 has 11 residues. Germline V CDR1 and CDR2: GTSNPN, SVGIG (reference sequence). Trimming removed 5 bases from V and 1 base from J, with 5 bases in between. CDR3 residues: CAWARNTEAFF. The CDR3, as DNA: TGTGCCTGGGCAAGGAACACTGAAGCTTTCTTT.

The rearrangement links TRBV9 to TRBJ2-1; D perhaps matches TRBD1 (6 bases). Germline V CDR1 and CDR2: SGDLS, YYNGEE. This CDR3 is built from 16 residues. Trimming removed 3 bases at V and 8 bases at J, with 21 bases between. The CDR3 reads CASSALQGMAIDEQFF. CDR3 DNA: TGTGCCAGCAGCGCCCTACAGGGTATGGCCATCGATGAGCAGTTCTTC.

The genes are TRBV29-1 and TRBJ2-1; a weak D match, TRBD2 (5 bases). Per germline, CDR1 SQVTM and CDR2 ANQGSEA. CDR3 length equals 13 residues. Trimming stripped 4 bases from V and 2 bases from J, with 9 bases between. The DNA of the CDR3 is TGCAGCGTTGTAGCGTCCGCCTACAATGAGCAGTTCTTC. Amino acid sequence: CSVVASAYNEQFF.

The chain joins TRBV19 to TRBJ1-4, with 9 bases lining up with TRBD1. Germline assignment: CDR1 LNHDA and CDR2 SQIVND (reference sequence). V trimming: 6 bases; J trimming: 8 bases; junction bases outside the gene matches: 7. The CDR3 has 14 amino acids. CDR3 DNA: TGTGCCAGTAGGACGGGACAGGGTGGCGAAAAACTGTTTTTT. It yields the protein CASRTGQGGEKLFF.

The rearrangement joins TRBV7-9 to TRBJ2-7; D is uncertain. Per the germline V gene, CDR1 is SEHNR and CDR2 is FQNEAQ (reference sequence). The CDR3 runs 11 residues. V lost 10 bases, J lost 2 bases, and 9 bases lay in between. In nucleotides, the CDR3 is TGTGCCATAGGCCGGACCTACGAGCAGTACTTC. It specifies CAIGRTYEQYF.

The chain combines TRBV18 with TRBJ2-7; 8 bases match TRBD1. Germline V gives CDR1 KGHSH, CDR2 LQKENI. Losses at the gene ends were 8 bases for V and 4 bases for J; bases not matched to a gene: 10. The CDR3 spans 14 residues. CDR3 protein: CASQEGQGAYEQYF. The CDR3 nucleotides are TGTGCCAGCCAAGAGGGGCAGGGGGCGTACGAGCAGTACTTC.

The J gene is TRBJ1-1, the V gene TRBV5-1; D might be TRBD1 (5 bases). Germline V gene data show CDR1 as SGHRS and CDR2 as YFSETQ. Deletions cut 6 bases from V and 3 bases from J, with 9 bases between. This CDR3 has 12 amino acids. CDR3 nucleotides: TGCGCCAGCAAGGACATCTACACTGAAGCTTTCTTT. Translating it yields CASKDIYTEAFF.